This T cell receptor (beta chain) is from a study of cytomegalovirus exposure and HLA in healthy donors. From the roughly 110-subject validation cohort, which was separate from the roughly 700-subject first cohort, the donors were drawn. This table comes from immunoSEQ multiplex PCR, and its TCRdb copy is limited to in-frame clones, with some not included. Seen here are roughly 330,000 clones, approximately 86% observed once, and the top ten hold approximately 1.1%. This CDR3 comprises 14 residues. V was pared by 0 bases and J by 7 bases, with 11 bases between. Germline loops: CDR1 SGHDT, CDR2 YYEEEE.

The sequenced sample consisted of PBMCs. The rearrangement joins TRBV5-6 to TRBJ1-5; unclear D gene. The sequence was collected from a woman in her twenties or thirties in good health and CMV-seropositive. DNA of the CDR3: TGTGCCAGCAGCTTGGGTATATCGGGACAGCCCCAGCATTTT. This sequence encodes CASSLGISGQPQHF.